The source of this T cell receptor beta chain is a study of CD8 T cells in Susac syndrome. RNA was extracted with the RNeasy kit, and a quantity of about 0.45 to 1 ug was reverse transcribed using random hexamers. TCRdb used MiXCR to reprocess the immunoSEQ multiplex PCR reads, holding one entry per CDR3 protein. The table has approximately 74,000 distinct CDR3 sequences, about 92% seen once. Trimming took 5 bases from V and 0 from J, leaving 11 bases between them. The CDR3 is 15 amino acids. The germline V gene has CDR1 SEHNR and CDR2 FQNEAQ (reference sequence). Sequencing used CD4+ T cells from PBMCs. The clonotype was recovered from a human donor with Susac syndrome. The chain employs TRBV7-9 and TRBJ2-1; D is uncertain. The CDR3 loop is CASSDSRSSYNEQFF. The CDR3 nucleotides read TGTGCCAGCAGCGATAGCCGGAGCTCCTACAATGAGCAGTTCTTC.